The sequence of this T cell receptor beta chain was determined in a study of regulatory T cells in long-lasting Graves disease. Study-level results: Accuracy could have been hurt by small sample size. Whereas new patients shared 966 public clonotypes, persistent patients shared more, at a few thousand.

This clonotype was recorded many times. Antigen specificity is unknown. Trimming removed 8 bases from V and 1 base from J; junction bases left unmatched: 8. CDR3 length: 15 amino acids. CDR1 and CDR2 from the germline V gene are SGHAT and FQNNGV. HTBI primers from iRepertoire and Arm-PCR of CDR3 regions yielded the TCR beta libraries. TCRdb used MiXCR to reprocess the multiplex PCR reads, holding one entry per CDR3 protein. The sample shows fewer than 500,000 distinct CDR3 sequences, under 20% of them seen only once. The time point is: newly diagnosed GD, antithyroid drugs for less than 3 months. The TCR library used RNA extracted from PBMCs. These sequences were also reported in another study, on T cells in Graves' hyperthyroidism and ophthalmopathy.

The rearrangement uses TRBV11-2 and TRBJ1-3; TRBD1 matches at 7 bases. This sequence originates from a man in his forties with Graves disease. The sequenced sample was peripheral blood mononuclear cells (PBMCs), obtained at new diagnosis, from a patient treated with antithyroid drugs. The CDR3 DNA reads TGTGCCAGCGGGGGCCAGGGGGGATCTGGAAACACCATATATTTT. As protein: CASGGQGGSGNTIYF.